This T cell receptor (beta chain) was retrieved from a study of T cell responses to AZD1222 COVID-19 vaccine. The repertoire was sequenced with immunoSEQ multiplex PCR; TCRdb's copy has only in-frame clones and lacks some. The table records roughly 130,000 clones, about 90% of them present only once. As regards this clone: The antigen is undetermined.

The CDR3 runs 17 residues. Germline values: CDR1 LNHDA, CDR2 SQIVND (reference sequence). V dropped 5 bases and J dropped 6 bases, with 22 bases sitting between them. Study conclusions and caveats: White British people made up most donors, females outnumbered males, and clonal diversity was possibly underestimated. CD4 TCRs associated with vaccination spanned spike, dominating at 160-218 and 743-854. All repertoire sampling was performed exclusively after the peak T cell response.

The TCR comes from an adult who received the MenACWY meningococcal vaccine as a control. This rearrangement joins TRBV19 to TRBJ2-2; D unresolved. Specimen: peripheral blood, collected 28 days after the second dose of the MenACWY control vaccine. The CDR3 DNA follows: TGTGCCAGTAGTTTGTCGGGCCTGGGGATGTTTCCCGGGGAGCTGTTTTTT. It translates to CASSLSGLGMFPGELFF.